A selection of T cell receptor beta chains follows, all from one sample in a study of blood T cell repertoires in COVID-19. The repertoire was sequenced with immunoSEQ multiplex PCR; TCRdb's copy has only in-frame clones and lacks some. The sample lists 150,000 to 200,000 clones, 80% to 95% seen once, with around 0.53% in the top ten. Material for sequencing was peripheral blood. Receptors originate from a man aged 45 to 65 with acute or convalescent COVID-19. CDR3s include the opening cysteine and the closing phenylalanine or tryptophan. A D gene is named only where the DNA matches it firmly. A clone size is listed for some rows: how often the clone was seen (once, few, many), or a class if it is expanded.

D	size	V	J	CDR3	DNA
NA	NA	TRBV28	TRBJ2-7	CASTVGGAAGSYEQYF	TGTGCCAGCACTGTGGGGGGAGCGGCGGGATCCTACGAGCAGTACTTC
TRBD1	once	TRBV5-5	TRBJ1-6	CASSKHGTENSPLHF	TGTGCCAGCAGCAAGCACGGGACAGAAAATTCACCCCTCCACTTT
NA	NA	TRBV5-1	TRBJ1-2	CASSLDYGIYGYTF	TGCGCCAGCAGCTTGGACTACGGGATCTATGGCTACACCTTC
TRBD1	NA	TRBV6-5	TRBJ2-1	CASSYSDRGGNEQFF	TGTGCCAGCAGTTACTCGGACAGGGGAGGGAATGAGCAGTTCTTC
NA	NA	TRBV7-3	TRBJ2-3	CASSQTYVDTQYF	TGTGCCAGCAGCCAAACTTACGTTGATACGCAGTATTTT
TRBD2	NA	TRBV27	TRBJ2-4	CASRSGTSGKNIQYF	TGTGCCAGCAGGAGCGGAACTAGCGGCAAAAACATTCAGTACTTC
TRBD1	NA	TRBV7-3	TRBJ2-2	CASSQQGTNTGELFF	TGTGCCAGCAGCCAACAGGGGACGAACACCGGGGAGCTGTTTTTT
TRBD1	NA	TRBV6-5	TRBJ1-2	CASIPTGPYGYTF	TGTGCCAGCATCCCGACAGGGCCCTATGGCTACACCTTC
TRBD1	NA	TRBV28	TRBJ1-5	CATNTGGLNQPQHF	TGTGCCACCAACACAGGGGGTCTCAATCAGCCCCAGCATTTT
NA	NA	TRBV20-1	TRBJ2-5	CSRQGGETQYF	TGCAGTCGACAGGGAGGAGAGACCCAGTACTTC
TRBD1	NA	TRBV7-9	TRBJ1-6	CASSVQGFSPLHF	TGTGCCAGCAGCGTACAGGGGTTTTCACCCCTCCACTTT
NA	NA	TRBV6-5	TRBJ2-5	CASAESETQYF	TGTGCCAGCGCGGAGAGTGAGACCCAGTACTTC
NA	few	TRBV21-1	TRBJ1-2	CASSKVAGLYGYTF	TGTGCCAGCAGCAAAGTTGCGGGGCTCTATGGCTACACCTTC
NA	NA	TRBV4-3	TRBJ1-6	CASSQEDGAYNSPLHF	TGCGCCAGCAGCCAGGAGGACGGAGCCTATAATTCACCCCTCCACTTT
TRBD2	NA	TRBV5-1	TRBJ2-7	CASSPRASGSSYEQYF	TGCGCCAGCAGCCCACGAGCTAGCGGGAGCTCCTACGAGCAGTACTTC
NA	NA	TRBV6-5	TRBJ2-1	CASRGFSSYNEQFF	TGTGCCAGCAGGGGCTTCAGCTCCTACAATGAGCAGTTCTTC
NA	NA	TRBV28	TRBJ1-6	CASSIDSSYNSPLHF	TGTGCCAGCAGCATAGACAGCTCCTATAATTCACCCCTCCACTTT
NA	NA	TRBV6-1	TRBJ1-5	CASSEGGGRGSNQPQHF	TGTGCCAGCAGTGAAGGCGGGGGGCGAGGGTCCAATCAGCCCCAGCATTTT
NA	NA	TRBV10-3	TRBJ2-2	CAISDFGLGDTGELFF	TGTGCCATCAGTGACTTCGGATTAGGGGACACCGGGGAGCTGTTTTTT
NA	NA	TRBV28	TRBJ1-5	CASRQGEYNQPQHF	TGTGCCAGCAGACAGGGAGAATACAATCAGCCCCAGCATTTT
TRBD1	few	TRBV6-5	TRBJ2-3	CASSLGQSDTQYF	TGTGCCAGCAGTCTGGGACAGTCAGATACGCAGTATTTT
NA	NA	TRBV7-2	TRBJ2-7	CASSLISGKYSYEQYF	TGTGCCAGCAGCTTAATTTCGGGGAAATACTCCTACGAGCAGTACTTC
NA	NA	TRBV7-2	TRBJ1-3	CASSLSFRSGNTIYF	TGTGCCAGCAGCCTATCATTCCGCTCTGGAAACACCATATATTTT